These T cell receptor beta chains were read from a single sample in a study of T cell repertoires in cytomegalovirus infection. TCRdb reprocessed the reads via MiXCR and lists one record per CDR3 protein. The repertoire consists of more than 300,000 distinct CDR3 sequences, with nearly 35% occurring once and the leading ten covering roughly 12%. These receptors' targets are unknown. The sequencing used cultured PBMCs, collected from culture after CMV antigen stimulation. The receptors were gathered from a human donor in good health (CMV status not recorded). Some clones in this sample may be carry-over from other donors' samples. The CDR3 runs from the conserved cysteine through the conserved F or W. Fields, in order: CDR3 DNA, CDR3 protein, J gene, clone size, D gene, V gene. The D gene is left open where the match is weak. Size is stated for part of the rows, as once, few or many counts, or as a class when the clone is expanded.

DNA: TGTGCCAGCAGCTTAATAGGGCGGGAATTCTACGAGCAGTACTTC
CDR3: CASSLIGREFYEQYF
J: TRBJ2-7
size: few
D: -
V: TRBV7-2

DNA: TGTGCCAGCAGGACAAGGGTCACTGAAGCTTTCTTT
CDR3: CASRTRVTEAFF
J: TRBJ1-1
size: once
D: -
V: TRBV12-3/TRBV12-4

DNA: TGTGCCATCAGTGGAGCGGGAGTATTGGGAGATACGCAGTATTTT
CDR3: CAISGAGVLGDTQYF
J: TRBJ2-3
size: -
D: TRBD2
V: TRBV10-3

DNA: TGTGCCAGCAGCAAAAGTGGGAACACCGGGGAGCTGTTTTTT
CDR3: CASSKSGNTGELFF
J: TRBJ2-2
size: few
D: -
V: TRBV7-6

DNA: TGCGCCAGCAGCCAAGCGGGAAGGCAGTTCTTC
CDR3: CASSQAGRQFF
J: TRBJ2-1
size: few
D: -
V: TRBV4-1

DNA: TGTGCCAGCATCTGGGGGGGCGGGAGGAGGAACACCGGGGAGCTGTTTTTT
CDR3: CASIWGGGRRNTGELFF
J: TRBJ2-2
size: few
D: TRBD2
V: TRBV5-5

DNA: TGTGCCAGCAGCCCTGGACTAGCGGGAGGAAATGAGCAGTTCTTC
CDR3: CASSPGLAGGNEQFF
J: TRBJ2-1
size: few
D: TRBD2
V: TRBV11-3

DNA: TGTGCCAGCAGGCACCGCACAGGGCTAGATCAGCCCCAGCATTTT
CDR3: CASRHRTGLDQPQHF
J: TRBJ1-5
size: once
D: -
V: TRBV6-6

DNA: TGTGCCACTAGAACGGCAGTGACCCGAAACACCATATATTTT
CDR3: CATRTAVTRNTIYF
J: TRBJ1-3
size: once
D: -
V: TRBV7-3

DNA: TGTGCCAGCAGCTTTTCGGCGGGTTACACAGATACGCAGTATTTT
CDR3: CASSFSAGYTDTQYF
J: TRBJ2-3
size: -
D: -
V: TRBV7-8

DNA: TGCAGTGCCCCGCACCTCAGACAGGACACAGATACGCAGTATTTT
CDR3: CSAPHLRQDTDTQYF
J: TRBJ2-3
size: -
D: -
V: TRBV20-1

DNA: TGCAGTGCTAGAGAGGCGCGAGGATCGGTGAATGAGCAGTTCTTC
CDR3: CSAREARGSVNEQFF
J: TRBJ2-1
size: -
D: -
V: TRBV20-1

DNA: TGTGCCTCTATACTTATAGCGGGAGCTTACGCAGATACGCAGTATTTT
CDR3: CASILIAGAYADTQYF
J: TRBJ2-3
size: -
D: TRBD2
V: TRBV30

DNA: TGTGCCAGCAGCTTAGGACTCAGGGCTACAGATACGCAGTATTTT
CDR3: CASSLGLRATDTQYF
J: TRBJ2-3
size: -
D: -
V: TRBV7-2